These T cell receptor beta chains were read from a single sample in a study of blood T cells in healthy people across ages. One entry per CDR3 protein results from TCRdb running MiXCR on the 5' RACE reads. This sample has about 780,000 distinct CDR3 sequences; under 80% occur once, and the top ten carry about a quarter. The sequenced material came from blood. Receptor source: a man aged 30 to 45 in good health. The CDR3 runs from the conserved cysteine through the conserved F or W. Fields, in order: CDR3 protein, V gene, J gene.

CDR3 protein: CASSLGQGQAYEQYF; V gene: TRBV7-2; J gene: TRBJ2-7
CDR3 protein: CASNFRRGRTGELFF; V gene: TRBV6-2/TRBV6-3; J gene: TRBJ2-2
CDR3 protein: CASSVEGDIQETQYF; V gene: TRBV9; J gene: TRBJ2-5
CDR3 protein: CASSRGLYNEQYF; V gene: TRBV4-3; J gene: NA
CDR3 protein: CASSQVDRLEPGANVLTF; V gene: TRBV7-3; J gene: TRBJ2-6
CDR3 protein: CASSPLDRSAKGYTF; V gene: TRBV12-3/TRBV12-4; J gene: TRBJ1-2
CDR3 protein: CASSADRGAFYEQYF; V gene: TRBV11-2; J gene: NA
CDR3 protein: CSVTRDSYEQYF; V gene: TRBV29-1; J gene: TRBJ2-7
CDR3 protein: CASSVTGLMNTEAFF; V gene: TRBV21-1; J gene: TRBJ1-1
CDR3 protein: CANSMRGTEAFF; V gene: TRBV27; J gene: TRBJ1-1
CDR3 protein: CASSVGAGVQPQHF; V gene: TRBV9; J gene: TRBJ1-5
CDR3 protein: CASQRSHLYEQFF; V gene: TRBV6-2/TRBV6-3; J gene: TRBJ2-1
CDR3 protein: CASSSFRGANYEQYF; V gene: TRBV7-9; J gene: NA
CDR3 protein: CATSGLTGDHQETQYF; V gene: TRBV24-1; J gene: TRBJ2-5
CDR3 protein: CSVSLGLGNEQFF; V gene: TRBV29-1; J gene: TRBJ2-1
CDR3 protein: CASSVAGGRHEQFF; V gene: TRBV9; J gene: TRBJ2-1
CDR3 protein: CASSPTGESEKLFF; V gene: TRBV7-6; J gene: TRBJ1-4
CDR3 protein: CASRTPAGGVYEQYF; V gene: TRBV12-3/TRBV12-4; J gene: NA
CDR3 protein: CASPPLPGLFNEQFF; V gene: TRBV12-3/TRBV12-4; J gene: TRBJ2-1
CDR3 protein: CSAESGGNSYEQYF; V gene: TRBV20-1; J gene: TRBJ2-7
CDR3 protein: CASRDGQENIQYF; V gene: TRBV12-3/TRBV12-4; J gene: TRBJ2-4
CDR3 protein: CASSVVLGGAFYNEQFF; V gene: TRBV9; J gene: TRBJ2-1
CDR3 protein: CASSADGYTF; V gene: TRBV2; J gene: TRBJ1-2
CDR3 protein: CASSQGVVDTGELFF; V gene: TRBV4-2; J gene: TRBJ2-2
CDR3 protein: CASSFSHRGNNGYTF; V gene: TRBV6-6; J gene: TRBJ1-2
CDR3 protein: CASSSKIDTSSYEQYF; V gene: TRBV28; J gene: TRBJ2-7
CDR3 protein: CASSTHMGKARRDQPQHF; V gene: TRBV4-3; J gene: TRBJ1-5
CDR3 protein: CASAGGHMNTEAFF; V gene: TRBV7-2; J gene: TRBJ1-1
CDR3 protein: CGSSLRAGQETQYF; V gene: TRBV7-9; J gene: TRBJ2-5
CDR3 protein: CASSQGLGLYEQYF; V gene: TRBV14; J gene: TRBJ2-7
CDR3 protein: CASLDKFLALTYEQYF; V gene: TRBV6-1; J gene: TRBJ2-7
CDR3 protein: CASSDSGTSAGANVLTF; V gene: TRBV25-1; J gene: TRBJ2-6
CDR3 protein: CASNPGQTLYGYTF; V gene: TRBV9; J gene: TRBJ1-2
CDR3 protein: CASSLRPGFSAYEQYF; V gene: TRBV28; J gene: TRBJ2-7
CDR3 protein: CASRSGQLNFYGYTF; V gene: TRBV28; J gene: TRBJ1-2
CDR3 protein: CSCGGIVGELFF; V gene: TRBV29-1; J gene: TRBJ2-2
CDR3 protein: CASQGASGSSYEQYF; V gene: TRBV6-5; J gene: TRBJ2-7
CDR3 protein: CASRWGHYNEQFF; V gene: TRBV6-5; J gene: TRBJ2-1
CDR3 protein: CASSRDGTYNEQFF; V gene: TRBV3-1; J gene: TRBJ2-1
CDR3 protein: CSSSLLRETQYF; V gene: TRBV7-9; J gene: TRBJ2-5
CDR3 protein: CASSSAPLDSSYEQYF; V gene: TRBV5-1; J gene: TRBJ2-7
CDR3 protein: CATSGPGGEQFF; V gene: TRBV2; J gene: TRBJ2-1
CDR3 protein: CASNSGGYEQYF; V gene: TRBV28; J gene: TRBJ2-7
CDR3 protein: CASSQDRDGGGVYNEQFF; V gene: TRBV4-2; J gene: TRBJ2-1
CDR3 protein: CASSFRSLDTQYF; V gene: TRBV7-2; J gene: TRBJ2-3
CDR3 protein: CASSVVQGGGPYNEQFF; V gene: TRBV9; J gene: TRBJ2-1
CDR3 protein: CAIRFQDRVNQPQHF; V gene: TRBV10-3; J gene: TRBJ1-5
CDR3 protein: CASRVRSTDTQYF; V gene: TRBV7-8; J gene: TRBJ2-3
CDR3 protein: CASSPFPGSYEQYF; V gene: TRBV25-1; J gene: TRBJ2-7
CDR3 protein: CASSQDRTGLSEQYF; V gene: TRBV4-2; J gene: TRBJ2-7
CDR3 protein: CASSDSPGTGIYGYTF; V gene: TRBV6-1; J gene: TRBJ1-2
CDR3 protein: CASSLGPGVGNEQFF; V gene: TRBV5-1; J gene: TRBJ2-1
CDR3 protein: CASTPRGLAVTDTQYF; V gene: TRBV28; J gene: TRBJ2-3
CDR3 protein: CSVEQTGSLTNNEQFF; V gene: TRBV29-1; J gene: TRBJ2-1
CDR3 protein: CASSPGVAGEQYF; V gene: TRBV4-2; J gene: NA
CDR3 protein: CASSSNGGQNQPQHF; V gene: TRBV12-3/TRBV12-4; J gene: TRBJ1-5
CDR3 protein: CASSLAAGRSNEKLFF; V gene: TRBV11-2; J gene: TRBJ1-4
CDR3 protein: CASSSDDTQYF; V gene: TRBV5-1; J gene: TRBJ2-3
CDR3 protein: CSVAGGRLNTGELFF; V gene: TRBV29-1; J gene: TRBJ2-2